The sequence of this TCR beta chain was determined in a study of regulatory T cells in long-lasting Graves disease (dated by TCRdb to the early 2020s). A note on the overall study: Newly diagnosed Graves' disease patients had taken antithyroid drugs for less than 3 months. A total of some 35 samples underwent TCR sequencing: some 13 from persistent and around 20 from newly diagnosed Graves' disease patients. The study was registered as a clinical trial and conducted in China. Patients with persistent Graves' disease were compared with patients with newly diagnosed Graves' disease using TCR sequencing and RNA sequencing of peripheral blood. The study at large found these results: Persistent disease showed preferential use of TRBV28, TRBJ1-2 and TRBJ2-5, whereas newly diagnosed disease favored TRBV20-1 and TRBJ2-1. The authors acknowledged the small sample size as a limitation that may reduce accuracy. Sequencing and analysis were limited to the TCR beta chain. Persistent patients shared more public clonotypes among themselves (fewer than 3,000) than newly diagnosed patients did (about 970). The study examined only peripheral blood because the primary lesion, thyroid tissue, could not be accessed. Compared with newly diagnosed patients, persistent Graves' disease patients had lower TCR Shannon entropy and fewer highly expanded clones, which suggests clonal expansion.

Trimming removed 1 base from V and 0 bases from J, leaving 6 bases between the germline ends. Counted from cysteine to phenylalanine, this CDR3 has 15 amino acids. Of the read, only the CDR3 DNA is kept; its 45 bases are in frame from base 1. The germline V gene (reference sequence) sets CDR1 to LNHDA and CDR2 to SQIVND. The library relied on multiplex PCR. For sequencing, an Illumina HiSeq 4000 was employed. iRepertoire HTBI primers and Arm-PCR amplification of CDR3 regions were used to construct TCR beta libraries. PCR products were gel purified before sequencing. As for the original processing: A total of around 66 TRBV and approximately 13 TRBJ segments were identified across samples and were used for gene usage analysis of CDR3 amino acid clonotypes. COPE and FqMerger were used to merge the filtered high-quality paired reads into contigs. BLAST was used to align contigs to the IMGT TRBV, TRBD and TRBJ reference genes, and CDR3 was defined following IMGT. Any clonotype with a frequency above 0.1% was counted as a highly expanded clone. Shannon entropy served as the measure of repertoire diversity, while the Gini coefficient captured V-J evenness. A clonotype was considered public if more than one individual shared it. TCRdb applied fastp at Q25 and MiXCR to the public reads, then kept only in-frame beta chains. Each entry is one CDR3 protein sequence, shown with its most common DNA and genes. The V and J calls follow TCRdb's processing rather than the paper's. The sample yields 400,000 to 500,000 distinct CDR3 sequences; approximately 14% were counted once. Roughly 18% of the sample is taken by the ten largest.

In light of the paper, this sample's time point label describes: newly diagnosed GD, antithyroid drugs for less than 3 months. RNA was extracted from PBMCs in TRIzol for both TCR sequencing and RNA sequencing. The diagnosis of Graves' disease followed American Thyroid Association guidelines. Patients were recruited from an endocrinology department in Xi'an, China. Each patient gave 8.5 to 9.5 milliliters of peripheral blood, collected in an EDTA anticoagulant tube. Ficoll Paque Plus density gradient separation was used to isolate PBMCs, and no further T cell sorting was performed. An Agilent 2100 Bioanalyzer and agarose gel were used to assess RNA quality, and a NanoDrop 2000 was used to measure RNA concentration. Comment on this clonotype: The target of this receptor is not known. Per-base quality was not reported, and no clone a single base away is much larger than it.

The data also belong to a second study, concerning T cells in Graves' hyperthyroidism and ophthalmopathy. As that second paper reports: Stable Graves' hyperthyroidism was defined as no progression to ophthalmopathy during 18 months of follow-up. Hyperthyroidism patients were newly diagnosed, had a disease duration of under 2 months, and were aged 18 to 65 years. Exclusion was applied to patients with uncontrolled infections, other autoimmune diseases, pregnancy or lactation. Diagnoses were established on the basis of clinical symptoms, serum thyroxine and TRAb, thyroid ultrasound, and orbital computed tomography. The TCR CDR3 was subjected to a first round of RT-PCR using the HTBI primer set and the Qiagen OneStep RT-PCR kit. Most expanded thyroid clonotypes (frequency above 0.001) were also found in blood, which suggests that blood repertoires may mirror thyroid immune responses. A 13 V-J signature model separated ophthalmopathy from stable hyperthyroidism, with approximately 87% sensitivity and roughly 81% specificity in cross-validation and 80%/75% in testing. In validation, progression to ophthalmopathy was predicted by the model with roughly 69% sensitivity and 72% to 85% specificity, a median of roughly 6 months before onset. A discovery cohort of about a hundred patients, fewer than 50 with Graves' ophthalmopathy and 57 with stable Graves' hyperthyroidism, was used to find distinguishing TCR V-J signatures. Whether ophthalmopathy could be predicted prospectively was tested in an independent validation cohort made up of 18 to 20 hyperthyroidism patients plus 17 patients who later progressed to ophthalmopathy. The 85 to 100 discovery patients were divided at random into training and test sets in a 7:3 ratio. In addition, the study compared T-cell repertoires in thyroid tissue and in blood from six Graves' hyperthyroidism patients. Following sampling, methimazole starting at 30 mg daily was given to hyperthyroidism patients, and high-dose intravenous methylprednisolone was given to ophthalmopathy patients. Libraries were constructed in a second round of multiplex PCR, after which size selection and purification were performed. Libraries were sequenced paired-end with 100 bp reads on an Illumina HiSeq2000. SOAPnuke was used to process the raw data, removing reads that contained adapters or uncalled bases, had a mean Phred below 15, or lacked an exact match to the constant primer or identifier. High-quality paired reads were merged with COPE v1.2.5, and unique nucleotide sequences were defined as clonotypes. Clonotypes were aligned to IMGT TRBV, TRBD and TRBJ reference segments using MiTCR v1.1. Only V-J combinations with frequency above 0.0001, covering about 99% of repertoires, were analysed. A TCS score was defined as the ratio between F50 (clonal expansion) and ExV (chaos), using BLOSUM62-based TCRdist between CDR3 peptides within each V-J. Welch's t-statistics and random forest reduced around 510 V-J features to 13, which were used in a naive Bayes classifier (R e1071). Sample size was not statistically predetermined, and investigators were not blinded to group allocation. The paper describes TCR Vbeta CDR3 sequencing of about 140 peripheral blood samples, made up of 43 ophthalmopathy patients, 70 to 75 hyperthyroidism patients and some 17 progressor patients.

Sequenced material: peripheral blood mononuclear cells (PBMCs), taken at new diagnosis, from a patient treated with antithyroid drugs. The TCR comes from a woman in her forties or fifties with Graves disease. Donor details come from another sample of the same person, matched by shared clones. The sequence is built from TRBV19 and TRBJ2-2; no D gene is confidently identified. The encoded CDR3 is CASSIGLPNTGELFF. The sequence in DNA is TGTGCCAGTAGTATAGGTCTCCCGAACACCGGGGAGCTGTTTTTT.